This T cell receptor (beta chain) originates from a study of technical replicates of blood from a few donors. Assay used: immunoSEQ multiplex PCR; TCRdb lists only in-frame clones, some missing. The table includes about 90,000 clones, about 93% detected once. This CDR3 spans 14 amino acids. V lost 3 bases, J lost 5 bases, and 11 bases lay in between. Germline-derived CDR1 and CDR2 are MNHEY and SMNVEV (reference sequence). V usage is TRBV27 and J usage is TRBJ2-1; D may be TRBD2 (6 bases). The receptor was derived from a human donor in good health. The sequenced sample consisted of T cells isolated from PBMCs. For the CDR3, the DNA is TGTGCCAGCAGTTTCGGGACTGGAGACAATGAGCAGTTCTTC. It is translated as CASSFGTGDNEQFF.